This T cell receptor beta chain was identified in a study of blood T cell repertoires in COVID-19. Background on the study: T cells, B-cell-depleted T cells, or PBMCs provided the cDNA or gDNA that served as material.

Authors' data handling: Reference gene primer amplification gave estimated nucleated cell counts. Here immunoSEQ multiplex PCR was the method, and the copy in TCRdb shows in-frame clones only, minus some. V and J calls and clone size are given by that table; D and trimming were obtained from the DNA. The data show fewer than 250,000 clones, roughly 89% seen once. The age range of participants was 18 to 89 years, with residence in more than 20 US areas. Allocation to cohorts depended on clinical history reported by the participants. The sample taken for sequencing was PBMCs or T cells enriched from blood (not recorded which). The sequence came from a man aged 30-40 years who had been exposed to COVID-19.

In nucleotides, the CDR3 is TGTGCCAGCAGCTTGGAGGGCGACAGGAGCGCCCTCTATGGCTACACCTTC. Residues: CASSLEGDRSALYGYTF. The chain links TRBV5-4 to TRBJ1-2; D perhaps matches TRBD1 (6 bases). CDR1 is SGHNT, CDR2 YYREEE, per germline (reference sequence). Trimming stripped 0 bases from V and 4 bases from J, with 19 bases between. The CDR3 runs to 17 residues.